This section outlines one TCR beta chain sequence together with its context. Germline assignment: CDR1 SGHTA and CDR2 FQGTGA. The CDR3 runs 17 residues. V dropped 3 bases and J dropped 6; count of bases not matched to a gene: 14. Using approximately 190 ng DNA, roughly 33,000 T cell genomes, the sorted-subset replicate PCRs were run. The repertoire was sequenced with immunoSEQ multiplex PCR; TCRdb's copy has only in-frame clones and lacks some. The sample lists around 1,900,000 clones, around 93% occurring once. This entry is derived from a study of shared clonotypes between healthy human individuals. CD45RO-negative CD8 cells positively selected for CCR7 made up the naive population, which excluded terminally differentiated effector memory CD45RA+ cells.

Sequenced material: naive CD8+ T cells from PBMCs. The receptor's source is a man aged 18 to 30 in good health. Some clones in this sample may be carry-over from other donors' samples. The chain links TRBV7-3 to TRBJ2-1, with 7 bases identical to TRBD2. For the CDR3, the DNA is TGTGCCAGCAGCTTTTCGGGCGGGAGCGGTGTCGCCAATGAGCAGTTCTTC. Encoded protein: CASSFSGGSGVANEQFF.